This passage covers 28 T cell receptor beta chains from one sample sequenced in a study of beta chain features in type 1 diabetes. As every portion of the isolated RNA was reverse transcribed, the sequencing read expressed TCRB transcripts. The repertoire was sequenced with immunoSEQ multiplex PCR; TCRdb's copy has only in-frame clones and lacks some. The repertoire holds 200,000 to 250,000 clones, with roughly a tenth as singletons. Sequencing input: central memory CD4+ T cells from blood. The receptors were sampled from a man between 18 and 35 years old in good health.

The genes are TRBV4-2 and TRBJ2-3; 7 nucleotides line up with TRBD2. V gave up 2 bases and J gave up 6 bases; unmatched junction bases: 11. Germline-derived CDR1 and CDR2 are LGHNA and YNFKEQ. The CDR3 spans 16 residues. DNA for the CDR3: TGTGCCAGCAGCCAAAAGTTGGCGGGAGCGGAGGATACGCAGTATTTT. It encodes CASSQKLAGAEDTQYF.

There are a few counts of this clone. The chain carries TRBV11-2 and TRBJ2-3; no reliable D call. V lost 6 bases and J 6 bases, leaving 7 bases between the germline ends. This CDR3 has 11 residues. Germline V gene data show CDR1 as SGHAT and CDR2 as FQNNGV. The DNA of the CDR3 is TGTGCCAGCAGTCGATTGGATACGCAGTATTTT. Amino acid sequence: CASSRLDTQYF.

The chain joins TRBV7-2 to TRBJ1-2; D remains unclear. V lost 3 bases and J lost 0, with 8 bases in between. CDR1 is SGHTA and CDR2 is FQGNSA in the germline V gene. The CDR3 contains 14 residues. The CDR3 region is CASSLTGANYGYTF. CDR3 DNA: TGTGCCAGCAGCTTGACGGGAGCTAACTATGGCTACACCTTC.

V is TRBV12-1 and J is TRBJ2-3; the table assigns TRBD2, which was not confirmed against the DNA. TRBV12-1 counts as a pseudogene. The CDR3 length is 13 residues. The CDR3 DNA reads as TGTGCCAGCAGGATCGGAGGGACAGATACGCAGTATTTT. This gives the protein CASRIGGTDTQYF.

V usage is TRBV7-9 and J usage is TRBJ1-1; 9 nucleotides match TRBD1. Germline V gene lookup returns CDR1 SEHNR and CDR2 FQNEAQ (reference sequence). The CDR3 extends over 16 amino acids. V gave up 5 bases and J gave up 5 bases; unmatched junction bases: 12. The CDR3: CASSNTGTGYFTEAFF. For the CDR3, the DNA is TGTGCCAGCAGCAATACCGGGACAGGGTATTTTACTGAAGCTTTCTTT.

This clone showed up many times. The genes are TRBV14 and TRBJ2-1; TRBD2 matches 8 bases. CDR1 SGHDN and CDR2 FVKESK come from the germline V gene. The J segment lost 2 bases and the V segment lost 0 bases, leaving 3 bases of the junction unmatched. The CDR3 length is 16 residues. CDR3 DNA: TGTGCCAGCAGCCAAGACCTAGCGGGCCCCTACAATGAGCAGTTCTTC. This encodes CASSQDLAGPYNEQFF.

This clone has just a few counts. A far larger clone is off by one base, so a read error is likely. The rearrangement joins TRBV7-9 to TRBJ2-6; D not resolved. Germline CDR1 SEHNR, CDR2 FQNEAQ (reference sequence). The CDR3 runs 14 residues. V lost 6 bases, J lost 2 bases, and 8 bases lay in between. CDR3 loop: CASSGSAGANVLTF. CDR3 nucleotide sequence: TGTGCCAGCAGTGGAAGCGCTGGGGCCAACGTCCTGACTTTC.

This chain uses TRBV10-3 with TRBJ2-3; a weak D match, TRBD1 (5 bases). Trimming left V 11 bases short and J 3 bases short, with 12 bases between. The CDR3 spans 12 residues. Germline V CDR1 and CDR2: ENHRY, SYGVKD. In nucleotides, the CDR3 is TGTGCCCAAGGGCAGGGAACAGATACGCAGTATTTT. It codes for CAQGQGTDTQYF.

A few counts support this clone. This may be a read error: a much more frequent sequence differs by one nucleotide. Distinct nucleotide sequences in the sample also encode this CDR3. This CDR3 is CASSRDNYGYTF. The CDR3, as DNA: TGTGCCAGCAGCCGGGATAACTATGGCTACACCTTC. The chain uses TRBV2 and TRBJ1-2; D unclear. The ends were cut back, 6 bases at V and 1 base at J, with 6 bases in the middle. Germline V lookup: CDR1 SNHLY, CDR2 FYNNEI. The CDR3 runs 12 residues.

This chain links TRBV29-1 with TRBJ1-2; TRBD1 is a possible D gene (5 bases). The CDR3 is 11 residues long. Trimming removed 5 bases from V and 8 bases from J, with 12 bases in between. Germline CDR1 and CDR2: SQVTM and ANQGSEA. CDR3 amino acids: CSVNRLPGYTF. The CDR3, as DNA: TGCAGCGTTAACAGGTTGCCCGGCTACACCTTC. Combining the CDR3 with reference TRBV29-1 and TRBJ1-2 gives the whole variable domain SAVISQKPSRDICQRGTSLTIQCQVDSQVTMMFWYRQQPGQSLTLIATANQGSEATYESGFVIDKFPISRPNLTFSTLTVSNMSPEDSSIYLCSVNRLPGYTFGSGTRLTVV.

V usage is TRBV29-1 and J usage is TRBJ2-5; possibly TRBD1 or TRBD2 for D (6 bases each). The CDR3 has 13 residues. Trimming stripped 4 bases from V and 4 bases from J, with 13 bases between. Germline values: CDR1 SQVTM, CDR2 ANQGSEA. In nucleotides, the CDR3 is TGCAGCGTTGGTCTCAGGGGAGGAGAGACCCAGTACTTC. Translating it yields CSVGLRGGETQYF.

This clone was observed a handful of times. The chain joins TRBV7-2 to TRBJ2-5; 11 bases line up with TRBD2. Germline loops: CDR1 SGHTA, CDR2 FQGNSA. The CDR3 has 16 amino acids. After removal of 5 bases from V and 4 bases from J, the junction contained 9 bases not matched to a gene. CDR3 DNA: TGTGCCAGCAGCCTCTCTGGTAGCGGGAGGGGAGAGACCCAGTACTTC. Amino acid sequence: CASSLSGSGRGETQYF.

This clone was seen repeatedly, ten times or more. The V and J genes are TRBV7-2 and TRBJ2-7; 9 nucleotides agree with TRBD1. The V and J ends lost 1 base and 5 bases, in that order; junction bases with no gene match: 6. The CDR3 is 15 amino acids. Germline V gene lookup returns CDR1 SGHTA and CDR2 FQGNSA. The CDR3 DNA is TGTGCCAGCAGCTTAGAGGGACAGGGAATCGACGAGCAGTACTTC. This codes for CASSLEGQGIDEQYF.

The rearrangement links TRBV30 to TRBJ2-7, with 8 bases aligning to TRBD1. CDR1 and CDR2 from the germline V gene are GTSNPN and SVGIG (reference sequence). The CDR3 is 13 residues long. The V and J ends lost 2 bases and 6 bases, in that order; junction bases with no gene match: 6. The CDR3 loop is CAWSQTRGLEQYF. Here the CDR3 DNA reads TGTGCCTGGAGTCAAACCAGGGGGCTCGAGCAGTACTTC. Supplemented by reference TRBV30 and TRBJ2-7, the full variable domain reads SQTIHQWPATLVQPVGSPLSLECTVEGTSNPNLYWYRQAAGRGLQLLFYSVGIGQISSEVPQNLSASRPQDRQFILSSKKLLLSDSGFYLCAWSQTRGLEQYFGPGTRLTVT.

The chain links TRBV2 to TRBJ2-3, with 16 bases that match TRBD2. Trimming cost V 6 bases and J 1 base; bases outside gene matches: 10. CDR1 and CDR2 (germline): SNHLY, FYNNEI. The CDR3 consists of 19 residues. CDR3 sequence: CASSPTGLAGGFRTDTQYF. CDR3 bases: TGTGCCAGCAGCCCCACGGGACTAGCGGGAGGGTTTCGCACAGATACGCAGTATTTT.

The CDR3 sequence is CASSQDRAAGNTIYF. Written as DNA, the CDR3 is TGCGCCAGCAGCCAGGACAGGGCGGCGGGAAACACCATATATTTT. The V and J genes are TRBV4-1 and TRBJ1-3; 8 nucleotides line up with TRBD1. The length of the CDR3 is 15 residues. Looked up from germline, CDR1 is MGHRA and CDR2 is YSYEKL. Losses at the gene ends were 3 bases for V and 4 bases for J; bases not matched to a gene: 5.

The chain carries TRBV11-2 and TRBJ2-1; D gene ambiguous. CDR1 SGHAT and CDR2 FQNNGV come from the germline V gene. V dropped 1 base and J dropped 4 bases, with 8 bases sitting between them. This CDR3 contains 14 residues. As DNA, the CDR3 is TGTGCCAGCAGCTTAGGGGCCGAATACAATGAGCAGTTCTTC. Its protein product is CASSLGAEYNEQFF.

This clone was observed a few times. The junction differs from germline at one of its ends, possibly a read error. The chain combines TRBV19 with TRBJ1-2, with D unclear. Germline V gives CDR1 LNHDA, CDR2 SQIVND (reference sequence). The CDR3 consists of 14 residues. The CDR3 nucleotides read TGTGCCAGTAATATAGCTAATTGGAACTATGGCTACACCTTC. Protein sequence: CASNIANWNYGYTF.

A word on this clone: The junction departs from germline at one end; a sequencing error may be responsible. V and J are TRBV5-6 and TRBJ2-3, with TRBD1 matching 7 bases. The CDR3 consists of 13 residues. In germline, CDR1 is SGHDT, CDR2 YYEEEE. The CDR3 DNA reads TGTGACAGCAGGGGACAGAGCACAGATACGCAGTATTTT. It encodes CDSRGQSTDTQYF.

The CDR3 loop reads CASSGLSSGANVLTF. The CDR3 nucleotides are TGTGCCAGCAGTGGACTAAGCTCTGGGGCCAACGTCCTGACTTTC. V gene TRBV7-9 combines with J gene TRBJ2-6; tentative D call: TRBD2 (6 bases). V shed 6 bases and J shed 0 bases, with 9 bases lying between them. The CDR3 consists of 15 residues. In germline, CDR1 is SEHNR, CDR2 FQNEAQ (reference sequence).

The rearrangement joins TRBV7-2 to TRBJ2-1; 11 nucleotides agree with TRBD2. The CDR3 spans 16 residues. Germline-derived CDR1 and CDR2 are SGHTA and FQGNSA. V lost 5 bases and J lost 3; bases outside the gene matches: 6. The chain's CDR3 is CASSPLAGGSYNEQFF. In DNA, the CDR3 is TGTGCCAGCAGCCCTCTAGCGGGAGGAAGCTACAATGAGCAGTTCTTC.

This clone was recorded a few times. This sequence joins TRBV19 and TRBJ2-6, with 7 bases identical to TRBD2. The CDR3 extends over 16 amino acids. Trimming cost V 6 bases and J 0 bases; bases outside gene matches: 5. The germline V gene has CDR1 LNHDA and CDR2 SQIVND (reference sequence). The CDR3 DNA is TGTGCCAGTAGCCGGGAGGACTTCTCTGGGGCCAACGTCCTGACTTTC. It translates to CASSREDFSGANVLTF.

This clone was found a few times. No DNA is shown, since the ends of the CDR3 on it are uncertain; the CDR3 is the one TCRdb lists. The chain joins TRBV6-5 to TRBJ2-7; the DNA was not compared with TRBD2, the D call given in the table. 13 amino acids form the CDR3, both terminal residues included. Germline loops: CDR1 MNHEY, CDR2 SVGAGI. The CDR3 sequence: CASSLGMGGEQYF.

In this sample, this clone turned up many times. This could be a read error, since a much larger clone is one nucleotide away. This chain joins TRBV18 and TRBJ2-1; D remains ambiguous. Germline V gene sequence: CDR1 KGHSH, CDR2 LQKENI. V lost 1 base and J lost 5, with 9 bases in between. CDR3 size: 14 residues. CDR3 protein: CASSPRWQDNEQFF. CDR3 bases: TGTGCCAGCTCACCACGGTGGCAGGACAATGAGCAGTTCTTC. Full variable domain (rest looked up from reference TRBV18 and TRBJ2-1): NAGVMQNPRHLVRRRGQEARLRCSPMKGHSHVYWYRQLPEEGLKFMVYLQKENIIDESGMPKERFSAEFPKEGPSILRIQQVVRGDSAAYFCASSPRWQDNEQFFGPGTRLTVL.

The CDR3 spells CASSSRDRGSEQYF. The CDR3 bases are TGTGCCAGCAGCTCCCGGGACAGGGGCTCCGAGCAGTACTTC. The V and J genes are TRBV7-9 and TRBJ2-7, with TRBD1 matching over 10 bases. V trimming: 4 bases; J trimming: 6 bases; junction bases outside the gene matches: 6. The CDR3 loop spans 14 amino acids. Germline CDR1 SEHNR, CDR2 FQNEAQ (reference sequence). Variable domain in full (rest from reference TRBV7-9 and TRBJ2-7): DTGVSQNPRHKITKRGQNVTFRCDPISEHNRLYWYRQTLGQGPEFLTYFQNEAQLEKSRLLSDRFSAERPKGSFSTLEIQRTEQGDSAMYLCASSSRDRGSEQYFGPGTRLTVT.

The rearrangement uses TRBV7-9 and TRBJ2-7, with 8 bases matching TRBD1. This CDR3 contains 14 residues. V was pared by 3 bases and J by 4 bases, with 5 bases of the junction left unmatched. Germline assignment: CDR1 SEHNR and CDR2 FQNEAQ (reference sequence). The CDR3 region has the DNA TGTGCCAGCAGCTTGTCCAGGGGGCATTACGAGCAGTACTTC. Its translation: CASSLSRGHYEQYF.

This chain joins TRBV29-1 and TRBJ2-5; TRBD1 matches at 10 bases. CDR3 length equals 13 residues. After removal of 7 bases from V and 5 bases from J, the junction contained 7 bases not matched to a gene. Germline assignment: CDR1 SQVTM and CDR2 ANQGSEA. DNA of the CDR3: TGCAGCGCCCGACAGGGGGCAGGGGAGACCCAGTACTTC. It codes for CSARQGAGETQYF.

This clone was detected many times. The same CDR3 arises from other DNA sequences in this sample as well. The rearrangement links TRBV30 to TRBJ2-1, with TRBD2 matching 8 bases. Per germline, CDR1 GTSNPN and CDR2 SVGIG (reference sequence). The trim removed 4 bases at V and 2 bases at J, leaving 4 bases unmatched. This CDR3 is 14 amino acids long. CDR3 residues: CAWTGGRTYNEQFF. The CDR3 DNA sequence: TGTGCCTGGACTGGCGGGAGGACCTACAATGAGCAGTTCTTC.